These T cell receptor beta chains were read from a single sample in a study of PD-1 blockade in classical Hodgkin lymphoma. The table came from immunoSEQ multiplex PCR; TCRdb's copy has only in-frame clones and leaves some out. The table shows under 15,000 clones, with about four fifths occurring only once. This specimen was peripheral blood mononuclear cells (PBMCs), taken at baseline. The receptors stem from a human donor with classical Hodgkin lymphoma. The CDR3 runs from the conserved cysteine through the conserved F or W. D genes are given only for firm matches. Clone sizes are given selectively: once, few, many, or a class where the clone is expanded.

clone_size: -
j_call: TRBJ1-2
d_call: -
v_call: TRBV20-1
cdr3_nt: TGCAGTGCTAGTGAGCACGGCTACACCTTC
cdr3_aa: CSASEHGYTF

clone_size: few
j_call: TRBJ1-3
d_call: -
v_call: TRBV4-1
cdr3_nt: TGCGCCAGCAGCCAGACCATACGTACGGGGGCCTACTCTGGAAACACCATATATTTT
cdr3_aa: CASSQTIRTGAYSGNTIYF

clone_size: -
j_call: TRBJ2-6
d_call: -
v_call: TRBV2
cdr3_nt: TGTGCCAGCAGTGATTTTGGGGCCAACGTCCTGACTTTC
cdr3_aa: CASSDFGANVLTF

clone_size: -
j_call: TRBJ1-2
d_call: -
v_call: TRBV7-9
cdr3_nt: TGTGCCAGCAGCTTAGAGGGACCGGGGTATGGCTACACCTTC
cdr3_aa: CASSLEGPGYGYTF

clone_size: -
j_call: TRBJ1-2
d_call: -
v_call: TRBV5-1
cdr3_nt: TGCGCCAGCAGCTTGGAAGCGGGTAACTATGGCTACACCTTC
cdr3_aa: CASSLEAGNYGYTF

clone_size: -
j_call: TRBJ1-1
d_call: TRBD1
v_call: TRBV5-6
cdr3_nt: TGTGCCAGCAGCTTGGGCACAGGGGGCAGGAACACTGAAGCTTTCTTT
cdr3_aa: CASSLGTGGRNTEAFF

clone_size: -
j_call: TRBJ2-6
d_call: -
v_call: TRBV12-5
cdr3_nt: TGTGCTAGTGGTTGGGGTGGCTCTGGGGCCAACGTCCTGACTTTC
cdr3_aa: CASGWGGSGANVLTF

clone_size: -
j_call: TRBJ2-5
d_call: -
v_call: TRBV7-9
cdr3_nt: TGTGCCAGCAGCTTCTATGCGAACCAAGAGACCCAGTACTTC
cdr3_aa: CASSFYANQETQYF

clone_size: -
j_call: TRBJ1-5
d_call: -
v_call: TRBV7-9
cdr3_nt: TGTGCCAGCAGCTTAGGTGGCTCTCCTAATCAGCCCCAGCATTTT
cdr3_aa: CASSLGGSPNQPQHF

clone_size: few
j_call: TRBJ1-2
d_call: -
v_call: TRBV5-1
cdr3_nt: TGCGCCAGCAGCTTGGAGCCGAACTATGGCTACACCTTC
cdr3_aa: CASSLEPNYGYTF

clone_size: few
j_call: TRBJ2-4
d_call: -
v_call: TRBV7-8
cdr3_nt: TGTGCCAGCAGCTTATTCGGGGGTTCGAACATTCAGTACTTC
cdr3_aa: CASSLFGGSNIQYF

clone_size: -
j_call: TRBJ2-2
d_call: -
v_call: TRBV2
cdr3_nt: TGTGCCAGCAGTTTACTACCCGGGGAGCTGTTTTTT
cdr3_aa: CASSLLPGELFF

clone_size: -
j_call: TRBJ2-2
d_call: -
v_call: TRBV7-3
cdr3_nt: TGTGCCAGCAGCTTAAATGGGCCGGGAGACACCGGGGAGCTGTTTTTT
cdr3_aa: CASSLNGPGDTGELFF

clone_size: -
j_call: TRBJ1-6
d_call: TRBD1
v_call: TRBV7-7
cdr3_nt: TGTGCCAGCAGCCACCTGGGACAGTCGGATTCACCCCTCCACTTT
cdr3_aa: CASSHLGQSDSPLHF

clone_size: -
j_call: TRBJ2-3
d_call: TRBD2
v_call: TRBV9
cdr3_nt: TGTGCCAGCAGCAACGGGACTAGCGGGGAGGGGGATACGCAGTATTTT
cdr3_aa: CASSNGTSGEGDTQYF

clone_size: -
j_call: TRBJ2-5
d_call: -
v_call: TRBV6-5
cdr3_nt: TGTGCCAGCAGTTGGGGTCGACAGGTCCAAGAGACCCAGTACTTC
cdr3_aa: CASSWGRQVQETQYF

clone_size: -
j_call: TRBJ2-5
d_call: TRBD2
v_call: TRBV7-2
cdr3_nt: TGTGCCAGCAGCTCCCGCCGGACTAGTTGGGAGGAGACCCAGTACTTC
cdr3_aa: CASSSRRTSWEETQYF

clone_size: -
j_call: TRBJ1-3
d_call: TRBD1
v_call: TRBV7-3
cdr3_nt: TGTGCCAGCAGCTCGGGACAGCCGGGAAACACCATATATTTT
cdr3_aa: CASSSGQPGNTIYF

clone_size: few
j_call: TRBJ2-7
d_call: -
v_call: TRBV14
cdr3_nt: TGTGCCAGCAGCCAAGTAGAACAAGGCGAGCAGTACTTC
cdr3_aa: CASSQVEQGEQYF

clone_size: -
j_call: TRBJ1-2
d_call: -
v_call: TRBV6-5
cdr3_nt: TGTGCCAGCAGTTACTCCTCGGGGATCAACTATGGCTACACCTTC
cdr3_aa: CASSYSSGINYGYTF

clone_size: -
j_call: TRBJ1-6
d_call: -
v_call: TRBV9
cdr3_nt: TGTGCCAGCAGCCAGGAGTCCTATAATTCACCCCTCCACTTT
cdr3_aa: CASSQESYNSPLHF

clone_size: medium-sized
j_call: TRBJ2-7
d_call: TRBD2
v_call: TRBV11-2
cdr3_nt: TGTGCCAGCAGCCCGTCGCCGGGGGGGCGTAGGGTCTACGAGCAGTACTTC
cdr3_aa: CASSPSPGGRRVYEQYF

clone_size: once
j_call: TRBJ1-6
d_call: -
v_call: TRBV7-2
cdr3_nt: TGTGCCAGCAGCTACAAGGTGTCAAAAAATTCACCCCTCCACTTT
cdr3_aa: CASSYKVSKNSPLHF

clone_size: -
j_call: TRBJ1-1
d_call: -
v_call: TRBV5-5
cdr3_nt: TGTGCCAGCAGCACTGGGACGTCTGGCGCTGAAGCTTTCTTT
cdr3_aa: CASSTGTSGAEAFF